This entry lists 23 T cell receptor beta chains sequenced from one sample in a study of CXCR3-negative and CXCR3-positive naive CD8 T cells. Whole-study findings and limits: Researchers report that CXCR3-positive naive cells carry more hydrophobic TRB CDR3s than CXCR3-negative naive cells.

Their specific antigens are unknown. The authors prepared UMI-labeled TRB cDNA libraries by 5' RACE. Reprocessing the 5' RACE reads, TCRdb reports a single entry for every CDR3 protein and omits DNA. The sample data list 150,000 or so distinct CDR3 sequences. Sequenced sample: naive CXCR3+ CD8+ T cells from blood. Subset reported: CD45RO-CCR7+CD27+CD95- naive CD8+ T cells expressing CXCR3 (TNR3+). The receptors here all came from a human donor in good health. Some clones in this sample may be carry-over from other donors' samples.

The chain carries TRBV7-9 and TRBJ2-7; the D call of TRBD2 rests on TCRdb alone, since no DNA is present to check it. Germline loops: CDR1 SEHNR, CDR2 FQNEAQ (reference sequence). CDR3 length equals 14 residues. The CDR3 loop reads CASSLVSGSNEQYF.

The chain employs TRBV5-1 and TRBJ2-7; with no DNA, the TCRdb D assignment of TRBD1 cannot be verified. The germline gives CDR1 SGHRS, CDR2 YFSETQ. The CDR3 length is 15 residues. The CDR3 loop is CASSMGQGGTYEQYF.

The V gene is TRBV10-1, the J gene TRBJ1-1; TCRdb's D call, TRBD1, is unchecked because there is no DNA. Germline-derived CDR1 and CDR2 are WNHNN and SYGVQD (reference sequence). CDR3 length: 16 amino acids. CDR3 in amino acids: CASSDPKNYAPAKAFF.

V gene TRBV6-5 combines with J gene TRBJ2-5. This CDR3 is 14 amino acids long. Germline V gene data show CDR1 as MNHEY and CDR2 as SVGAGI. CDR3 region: CASSIDWYQETQYF.

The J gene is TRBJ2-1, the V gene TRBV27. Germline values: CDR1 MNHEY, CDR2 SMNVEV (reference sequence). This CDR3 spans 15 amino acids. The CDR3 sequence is CASRTDGKALNEQFF.

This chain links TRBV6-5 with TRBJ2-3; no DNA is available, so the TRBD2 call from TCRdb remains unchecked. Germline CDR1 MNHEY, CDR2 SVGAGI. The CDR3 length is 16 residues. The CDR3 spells CASRQPSGGGTDTQYF.

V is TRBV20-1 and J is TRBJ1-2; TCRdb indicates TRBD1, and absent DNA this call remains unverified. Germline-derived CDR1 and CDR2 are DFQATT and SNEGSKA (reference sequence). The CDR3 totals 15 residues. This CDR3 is CSARDRAGGVYGYTF.

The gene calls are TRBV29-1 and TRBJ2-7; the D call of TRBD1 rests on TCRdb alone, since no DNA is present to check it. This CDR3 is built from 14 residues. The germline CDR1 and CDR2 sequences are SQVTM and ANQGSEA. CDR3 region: CSVEMGPSSYEQYF.

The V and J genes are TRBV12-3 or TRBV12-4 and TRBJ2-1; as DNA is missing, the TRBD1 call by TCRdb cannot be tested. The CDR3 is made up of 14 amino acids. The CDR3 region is CASIPGTGQQVQFF.

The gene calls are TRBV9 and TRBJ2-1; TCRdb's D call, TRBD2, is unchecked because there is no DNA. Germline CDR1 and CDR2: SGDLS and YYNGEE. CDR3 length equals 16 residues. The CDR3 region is CASSSGAGFSHNEQFF.

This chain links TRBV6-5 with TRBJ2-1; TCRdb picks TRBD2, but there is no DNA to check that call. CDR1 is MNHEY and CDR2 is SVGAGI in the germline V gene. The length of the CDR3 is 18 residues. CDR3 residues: CASSSLTSGGAGGNEQFF.

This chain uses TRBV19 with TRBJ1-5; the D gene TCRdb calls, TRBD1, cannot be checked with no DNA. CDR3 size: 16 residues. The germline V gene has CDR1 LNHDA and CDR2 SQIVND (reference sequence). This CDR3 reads CATLEDRGLINQPQHF.

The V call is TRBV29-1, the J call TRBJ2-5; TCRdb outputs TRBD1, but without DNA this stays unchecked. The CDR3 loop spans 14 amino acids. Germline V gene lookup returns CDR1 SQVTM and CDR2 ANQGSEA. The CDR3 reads CSVVSGSYQETQYF.

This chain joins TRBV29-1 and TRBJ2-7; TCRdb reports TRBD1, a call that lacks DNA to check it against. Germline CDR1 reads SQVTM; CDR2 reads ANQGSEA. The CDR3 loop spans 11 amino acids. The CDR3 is CSAWDSYEQYF.

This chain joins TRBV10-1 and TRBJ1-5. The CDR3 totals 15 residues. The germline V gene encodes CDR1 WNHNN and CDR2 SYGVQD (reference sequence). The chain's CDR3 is CASSDVDRVRQPQHF.

The CDR3 loop reads CASSAASGGTYEQYF. The genes are TRBV19 and TRBJ2-7; TCRdb reports TRBD2, a call that lacks DNA to check it against. This CDR3 region has 15 residues. Looked up from germline, CDR1 is LNHDA and CDR2 is SQIVND (reference sequence).

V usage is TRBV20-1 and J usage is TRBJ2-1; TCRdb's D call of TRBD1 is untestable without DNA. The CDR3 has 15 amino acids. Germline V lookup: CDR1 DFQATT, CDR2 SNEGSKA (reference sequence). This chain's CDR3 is CSARVVGTEVHEQFF.

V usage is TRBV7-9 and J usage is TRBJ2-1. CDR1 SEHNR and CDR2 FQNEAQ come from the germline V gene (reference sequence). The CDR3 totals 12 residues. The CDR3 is CASSLSRPEQFF.

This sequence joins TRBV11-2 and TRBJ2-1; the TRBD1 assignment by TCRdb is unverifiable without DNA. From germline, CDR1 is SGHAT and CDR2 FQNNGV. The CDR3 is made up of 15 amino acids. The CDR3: CASSLGRAGNNEQFF.

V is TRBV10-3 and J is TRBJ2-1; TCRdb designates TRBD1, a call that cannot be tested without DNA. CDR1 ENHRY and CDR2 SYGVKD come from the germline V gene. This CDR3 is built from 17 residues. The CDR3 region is CAISESWTGDSYNEQFF.

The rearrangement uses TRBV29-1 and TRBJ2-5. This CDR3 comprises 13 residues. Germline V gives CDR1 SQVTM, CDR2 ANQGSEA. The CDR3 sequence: CSVDLGIRETQYF.

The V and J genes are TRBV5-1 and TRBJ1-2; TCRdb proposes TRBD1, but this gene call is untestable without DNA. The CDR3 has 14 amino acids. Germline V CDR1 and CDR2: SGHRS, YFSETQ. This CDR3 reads CASSLERGLAGYTF.

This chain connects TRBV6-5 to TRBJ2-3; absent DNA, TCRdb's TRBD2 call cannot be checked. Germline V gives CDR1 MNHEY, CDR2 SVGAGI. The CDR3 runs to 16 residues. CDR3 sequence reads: CASSYRRTSITDTQYF.